A single sample gave rise to the 5 T cell receptor beta chains below, sequenced in a study of T cell clones after liver transplantation. Profiled with immunoSEQ multiplex PCR; TCRdb holds only in-frame clones, not every one. The data hold more than 95,000 clones, with more than 75% observed a single time. Sequenced material: CD4+ T cells from blood, taken before liver transplant. These receptors originate from a human donor who received a liver transplant.

The rearrangement uses TRBV25-1 and TRBJ2-3; no reliable D call. V lost 0 bases and J 4 bases, leaving 2 bases between the germline ends. Germline CDR1 MGHDK, CDR2 SYGVNS. The CDR3 sequence is 12 residues long. The CDR3 loop reads CASSEYPDTQYF. Written as DNA, the CDR3 is TGTGCCAGCAGTGAATACCCAGATACGCAGTATTTT.

In its sample, this clone was seen once. The chain is built from TRBV27 and TRBJ2-6; D is uncertain. The V and J ends lost 6 bases and 0 bases respectively, with 18 bases between them. The CDR3 covers 18 residues. CDR1 is MNHEY, CDR2 SMNVEV, per germline (reference sequence). DNA of the CDR3: TGTGCCAGCAGATTAAGTAATGGCGTGCTCTCTGGGGCCAACGTCCTGACTTTC. Protein sequence: CASRLSNGVLSGANVLTF.

The V gene is TRBV11-2, the J gene TRBJ2-3; weak D call: TRBD2 (6 bases). This CDR3 has 18 residues. The ends were cut back, 6 bases at V and 0 bases at J, with 22 bases in the middle. The germline gives CDR1 SGHAT, CDR2 FQNNGV. CDR3 sequence (DNA): TGTGCCAGCAGACACCTTGGGGAGGACCGGGCTAGCACAGATACGCAGTATTTT. Amino acids: CASRHLGEDRASTDTQYF. Full variable domain (remainder filled in from reference TRBV11-2 and TRBJ2-3): EAGVAQSPRYKIIEKRQSVAFWCNPISGHATLYWYQQILGQGPKLLIQFQNNGVVDDSQLPKDRFSAERLKGVDSTLKIQPAKLEDSAVYLCASRHLGEDRASTDTQYFGPGTRLTVL.

The V and J genes are TRBV15 and TRBJ1-4; D may be TRBD1 (6 bases). The CDR3 spans 14 residues. Germline CDR1 and CDR2: LNHNV and YYDKDF (reference sequence). With 0 bases removed from V and 9 bases from J, the gap between germline ends came to 11 bases. CDR3 sequence: CATSRDRGIKKLFF. CDR3 DNA sequence: TGTGCCACCAGCAGAGACAGGGGCATCAAAAAACTGTTTTTT.

The chain joins TRBV10-3 to TRBJ2-1; D call uncertain. Trimming took off 3 bases at V and 0 bases at J, with 6 bases between the two ends. Germline CDR1 is ENHRY and CDR2 is SYGVKD. The CDR3 spans 14 residues. CDR3 nucleotides: TGTGCCATCAGTGACCAGAGCTCCTACAATGAGCAGTTCTTC. It specifies CAISDQSSYNEQFF.